A selection of T cell receptor beta chains follows, all from one sample in a study of T cells in Graves' hyperthyroidism and ophthalmopathy. Each CDR3 protein gets one entry after TCRdb re-called the multiplex PCR reads with MiXCR. The table records roughly 420,000 distinct CDR3 sequences, 15% to 18% of them present only once. What was sequenced was blood. These receptors all come from a woman younger than 30 with Graves' hyperthyroidism. Both conserved end residues are part of each CDR3. The D gene is left open where the match is weak. Some rows have no size entry. The others give once, few or many, or a class for an expanded clone.

clone_size | j_call | d_call | v_call | cdr3_nt | cdr3_aa
. | TRBJ2-7 | . | TRBV14 | TGTGCCAGCAGCCAAGATCCGAGACCCCCATACGAGCAGTACTTC | CASSQDPRPPYEQYF
. | TRBJ2-1 | TRBD2 | TRBV28 | TGTGCCAGCAGTTACTCGCGGGGGTACCCCAATGAGCAGTTCTTC | CASSYSRGYPNEQFF
many | TRBJ2-4 | TRBD1 | TRBV7-8 | TGTGCCAGCAGCTTAGCGGAGACAGGGTGGAACATTCAGTACTTC | CASSLAETGWNIQYF
few | TRBJ2-3 | . | TRBV4-1 | TGCGCCAGCAGCGGGCGACAGCTTTCTAGCACAGATACGCAGTATTTT | CASSGRQLSSTDTQYF
many | TRBJ1-2 | . | TRBV27 | TGTGCCAGCAGCCATGGACAGCTGGAGGACTATGGCTACACCTTC | CASSHGQLEDYGYTF
many | TRBJ2-3 | TRBD2 | TRBV7-2 | TGTGCCAGCAGCTTAGGGGCTAGCGGGGGGGCAAGAGATACGCAGTATTTT | CASSLGASGGARDTQYF
few | TRBJ2-1 | TRBD1 | TRBV19 | TGTGCCAGTAAATCAAGGCAGGGGGTAGGTGAGCAGTTCTTC | CASKSRQGVGEQFF
many | TRBJ2-2 | TRBD2 | TRBV6-1 | TGTGCCAGCAGTCGCGGGGGACCGACGGAGGGGATCAAGGCCGGGGAGCTGTTTTTT | CASSRGGPTEGIKAGELFF
many | TRBJ2-6 | . | TRBV30 | TGTGCCTGGATTGGGGCCCCGGCCAACGTCCTGACTTTC | CAWIGAPANVLTF
many | TRBJ2-5 | . | TRBV11-2 | TGTGCCAGCAGCTTAGAGGCTAGCGTCCAAGAGACCCAGTACTTC | CASSLEASVQETQYF
many | TRBJ2-3 | . | TRBV12-3/TRBV12-4 | TGTGCCAGCACCCCAGGGGGGGAGAAATACACAGATACGCAGTATTTT | CASTPGGEKYTDTQYF
many | TRBJ2-5 | TRBD2 | TRBV7-3 | TGTGCCAGCAGCCGTGGCGGGGGGGCGACCGGGGAGACCCAGTACTTC | CASSRGGGATGETQYF
few | TRBJ2-1 | TRBD2 | TRBV3-1 | TGTGCCAGCAGCCAAGTGGGACTAGCGGACAATGAGCAGTTCTTC | CASSQVGLADNEQFF
many | TRBJ1-2 | TRBD1 | TRBV12-3/TRBV12-4 | TGTGCCAGCAGTTTCGGGCAGGGGGGCGGCTACACCTTC | CASSFGQGGGYTF
many | TRBJ2-7 | TRBD2 | TRBV12-3/TRBV12-4 | TGTGCCAGCAGTCTAACCCTAGCGGGAGGACAGTACGAGCAGTACTTC | CASSLTLAGGQYEQYF
many | TRBJ2-7 | TRBD2 | TRBV12-3/TRBV12-4 | TGTGCCAGCAGCCCTGGGACTAGCTTGGGGGACGAGCAGTACTTC | CASSPGTSLGDEQYF
many | TRBJ1-2 | . | TRBV12-5 | TGTGCTAGTGGTTTGACAGGGTCCTACGGCTACACCTTC | CASGLTGSYGYTF
few | TRBJ2-2 | TRBD1 | TRBV20-1 | TGCAGTGCTTGGGACAGCGAGAACACCGGGGAGCTGTTTTTT | CSAWDSENTGELFF
many | TRBJ2-1 | TRBD2 | TRBV30 | TGTGCCTGGAAGTGGGAGGGCCTTTCCTACAATGAGCAGTTCTTC | CAWKWEGLSYNEQFF
many | TRBJ2-5 | . | TRBV20-1 | TGCAGTGCTAGAGAGTACTCCTGGACCCAGTACTTC | CSAREYSWTQYF
many | TRBJ1-3 | . | TRBV3-1 | TGTGCCAGCAGCCAACGGGGGGGGATCTCTGGAAACACCATATATTTT | CASSQRGGISGNTIYF
many | TRBJ1-2 | . | TRBV7-2 | TGTGCCAGCAGCCACGCAGTGGTGGATCATGGCTACACCTTC | CASSHAVVDHGYTF
many | TRBJ1-2 | . | TRBV7-8 | TGTGCCAGCAGCTTAGCCCCGGGGAACTATGGCTACACCTTC | CASSLAPGNYGYTF
many | TRBJ2-4 | . | TRBV5-1 | TGCGCCAGCAGCTCGGGACCAGAGTATGGGAACATTCAGTACTTC | CASSSGPEYGNIQYF
. | TRBJ2-3 | TRBD1 | TRBV29-1 | TGCAAGGGGACAGGGGCATCAGATACGCAGTATTTT | CKGTGASDTQYF
many | TRBJ2-6 | . | TRBV20-1 | TGCAGTGCCCGGACAGCCTCTGGGGCCAACGTCCTGACTTTC | CSARTASGANVLTF
many | TRBJ2-7 | TRBD1 | TRBV13 | TGTGCCAGCAGCTTGAGGCAGGGGGCGGAAGAGCAGTACTTC | CASSLRQGAEEQYF
many | TRBJ2-1 | . | TRBV10-3 | TGTGCCATCAGTGAGTCGAATCCCGGGTCCTACAATGAGCAGTTCTTC | CAISESNPGSYNEQFF
many | TRBJ1-2 | . | TRBV20-1 | TGCAGTGCTAGAGGGGAAGGTCGCGTGAGTAACTATGGCTACACCTTC | CSARGEGRVSNYGYTF
many | TRBJ2-7 | . | TRBV6-1 | TGTGCCAGCAGTTTGGGACAAGACTCCTACGAGCAGTACTTC | CASSLGQDSYEQYF
many | TRBJ2-5 | . | TRBV29-1 | TGCAGCGTTGAGGTCTGGCCGCAAGAGACCCAGTACTTC | CSVEVWPQETQYF
few | TRBJ1-6 | . | TRBV5-5 | TGTGCCAGCACCCTTCGAGGGAGTGGTAATTCACCCCTCCACTTT | CASTLRGSGNSPLHF
. | TRBJ1-3 | . | TRBV9 | TGTGCCGGCAGCGTAGTCGGGCAGACGAACTCTGGAAACACCATATATTTT | CAGSVVGQTNSGNTIYF
. | TRBJ1-5 | . | TRBV14 | TGTGCCAGCAGCCAGCACAATCAGCCCCAGCATTTT | CASSQHNQPQHF
. | TRBJ2-3 | TRBD2 | TRBV20-1 | TGCAGTGCTACTAGCGGGAGGGCCTCAGCAGATACGCAGTATTTT | CSATSGRASADTQYF
many | TRBJ1-1 | . | TRBV12-3/TRBV12-4 | TGTGCCAGCAGTCCGTCCGCCGGGGCAACTGAAGCTTTCTTT | CASSPSAGATEAFF
. | TRBJ1-5 | TRBD1 | TRBV6-1 | TGTGCCAGCAGAAGGGACAGGGGGATTGACAGGAATCAGCCCCAGCATTTT | CASRRDRGIDRNQPQHF
medium-sized | TRBJ2-1 | TRBD2 | TRBV20-1 | TGCAGTGCTAGAGATCAAGTGCGGGAGGGCTACAATGAGCAGTTCTTC | CSARDQVREGYNEQFF
. | TRBJ1-3 | . | TRBV12-5 | TGTGCTAGTGGTTTGCCAGGGCGGGACACCATATATTTT | CASGLPGRDTIYF
many | TRBJ1-2 | . | TRBV7-2 | TGTGCCAGCAGCCTACCGCCTGATAGCTACACCTTC | CASSLPPDSYTF
. | TRBJ2-3 | . | TRBV5-8 | TGTGCCAGCAGCCGGGCCCAGCGGACAGATACGCAGTATTTT | CASSRAQRTDTQYF
many | TRBJ2-7 | . | TRBV20-1 | TGCAGTGCTAGGTGGCGGGACTCCTACGAGCAGTACTTC | CSARWRDSYEQYF
many | TRBJ1-1 | . | TRBV29-1 | TGCAGCGGGTATACAGGGAACACTGAAGCTTTCTTT | CSGYTGNTEAFF
many | TRBJ2-3 | TRBD2 | TRBV2 | TGTGCCAGCAGTGCCCCCGGGACTAGCGGGGGGGTGACAGATACGCAGTATTTT | CASSAPGTSGGVTDTQYF
few | TRBJ2-2 | TRBD1 | TRBV4-2 | TGTGCCAGCAGCCAAGATCGGGTGACAGGGGATGTGTCCGGGGAGCTGTTTTTT | CASSQDRVTGDVSGELFF
. | TRBJ2-5 | . | TRBV19 | TGTGCCAGTAGTATTGGTGCGGGTGGGGGAGAGACCCAGTACTTC | CASSIGAGGGETQYF
. | TRBJ2-3 | TRBD1 | TRBV12-3/TRBV12-4 | TGTGCCAGCAGGACGGACAGGGGGCCGGGTACGCAGTATTTT | CASRTDRGPGTQYF
. | TRBJ2-5 | . | TRBV2 | TGTGCCAGCACCCACTGGTCGATGGGGGGGGCGACCCAAGAGACCCAGTACTTC | CASTHWSMGGATQETQYF
many | TRBJ2-2 | TRBD1 | TRBV19 | TGTGCCAGTAGTCGCCCCGGGACAGGGGACGAAGGGGAGCTGTTTTTT | CASSRPGTGDEGELFF
. | TRBJ2-5 | TRBD1 | TRBV5-1 | TGCGCCAGCAGCTTCGACAGGGGAAAAGAGACCCAGTACTTC | CASSFDRGKETQYF
many | TRBJ2-7 | . | TRBV25-1 | TGTGCCAGCATGCAGGCCGGACTCTCCTACGAGCAGTACTTC | CASMQAGLSYEQYF
. | TRBJ1-1 | . | TRBV6-1 | TGTGCCAGCAGTGAACTTGGTCGAGACACTGAAGCTTTCTTT | CASSELGRDTEAFF
many | TRBJ2-1 | . | TRBV7-3 | TGTGCCAGCAGCCACAACTACAATGAGCAGTTCTTC | CASSHNYNEQFF